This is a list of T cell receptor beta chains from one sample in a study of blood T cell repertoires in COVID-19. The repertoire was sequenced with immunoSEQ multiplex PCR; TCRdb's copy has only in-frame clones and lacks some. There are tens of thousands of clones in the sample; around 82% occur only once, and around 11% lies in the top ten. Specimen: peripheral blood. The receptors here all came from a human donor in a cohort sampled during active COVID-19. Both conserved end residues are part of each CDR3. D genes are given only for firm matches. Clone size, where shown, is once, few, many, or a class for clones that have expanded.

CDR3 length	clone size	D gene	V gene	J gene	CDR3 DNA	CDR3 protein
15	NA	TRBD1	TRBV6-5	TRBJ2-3	TGTGCCAGCAGGAGAACAGGGGGCCTCACAGATACGCAGTATTTT	CASRRTGGLTDTQYF
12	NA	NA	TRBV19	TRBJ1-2	TGTGCCAGTAGAACAGAGAACTATGGCTACACCTTC	CASRTENYGYTF
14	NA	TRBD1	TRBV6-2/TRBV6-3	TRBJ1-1	TGTGCCAGCAGTTTCGGACAGGGGGCGACTGAAGCTTTCTTT	CASSFGQGATEAFF
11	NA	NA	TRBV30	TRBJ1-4	TGTGCCTGGGGGGCAGGGGACCGACTGTTTTTT	CAWGAGDRLFF
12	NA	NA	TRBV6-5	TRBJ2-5	TGTGCCAGCAGTTACCCCACAGGGACCCAATACTTC	CASSYPTGTQYF
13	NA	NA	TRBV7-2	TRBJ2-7	TGTGCCAGCAGCGCAGTACGGGGCTACGAGCAGTACTTC	CASSAVRGYEQYF
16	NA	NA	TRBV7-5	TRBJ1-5	TGTGCCAGAAGCTTATCCTACAGGGCAGATAATCAGCCCCAGCATTTT	CARSLSYRADNQPQHF
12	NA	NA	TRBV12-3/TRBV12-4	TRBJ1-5	TGTGCCAGCAGTTTAGTCGGGCAGCCCCAGCATTTT	CASSLVGQPQHF
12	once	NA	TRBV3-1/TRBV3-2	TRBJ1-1	TGTGCCAGCAGCACCGGTATCCTTGAAGCTTTCTTT	CASSTGILEAFF
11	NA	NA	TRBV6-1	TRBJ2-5	TGTGCCAGCAGTGAAGGGAGGAGGGAGTACTTC	CASSEGRREYF
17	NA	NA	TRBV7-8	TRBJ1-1	TGTGCCAGCAGCTTAGTCAGGACTTCGGGCATGAACACTGAAGCTTTCTTT	CASSLVRTSGMNTEAFF
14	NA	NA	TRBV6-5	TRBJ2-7	TGTGCCAGCGACCGGGAACTCAGCTCCTACGAGCAGTACTTC	CASDRELSSYEQYF
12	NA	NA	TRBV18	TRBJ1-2	TGTGCCAGCTCACCGCAGGGTTATGGCTACACCTTC	CASSPQGYGYTF
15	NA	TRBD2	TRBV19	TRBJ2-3	TGTGCCAGTAGTAACCTAGCGGGAGGTCTCGATACGCAGTATTTT	CASSNLAGGLDTQYF
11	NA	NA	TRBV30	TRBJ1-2	TGTGCCTGGAGTGAGGGGAATGGCTACACCTTC	CAWSEGNGYTF
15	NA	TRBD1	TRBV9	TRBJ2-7	TGTGCCAGCAGCGTATCCGGGACAGGGGTCCGCGAGCAGTACTTC	CASSVSGTGVREQYF
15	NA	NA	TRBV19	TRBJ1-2	TGTGCCAGTAGTACTACCGCGGGCTTCGCCTATGGCTACACCTTC	CASSTTAGFAYGYTF
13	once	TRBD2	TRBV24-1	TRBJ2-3	TGTGCCACCAGTCTCGGGGGGACAGATACGCAGTATTTT	CATSLGGTDTQYF
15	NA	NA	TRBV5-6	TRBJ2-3	TGTGCCAGCAGCTTAACGACTACCCACACAGATACGCAGTATTTT	CASSLTTTHTDTQYF
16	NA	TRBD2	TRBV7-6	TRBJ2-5	TGTGCCAGCAGCTTATTACGGCGGGAGATTGTGGAGACCCAGTACTTC	CASSLLRREIVETQYF
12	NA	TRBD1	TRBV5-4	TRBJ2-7	TGTGCCAGCAGCTCCGGACAGGGCGAGCAGTACTTC	CASSSGQGEQYF
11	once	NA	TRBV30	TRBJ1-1	TGTGCCTGGAGCCACAGCCAGGGGGCTTTCTTT	CAWSHSQGAFF
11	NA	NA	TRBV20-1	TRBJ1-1	TGCAGTGCCGTCGAGGTGACTGAAGCTTTCTTT	CSAVEVTEAFF
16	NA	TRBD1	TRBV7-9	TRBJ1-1	TGTGCCAGCAGCGCCGCGGCTGGACAGGGGGACACTGAAGCTTTCTTT	CASSAAAGQGDTEAFF
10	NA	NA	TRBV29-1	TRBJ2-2	TGCAGCGGCCTAGCCGGGGAGCTGTTTTTT	CSGLAGELFF
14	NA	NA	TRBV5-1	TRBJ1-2	TGCGCCAGCAGCTTGGAGGACAGAGACTATGGCTACACCTTC	CASSLEDRDYGYTF
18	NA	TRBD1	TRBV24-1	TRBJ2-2	TGTGCCACCAGTGACCTCCCTGGACAGGGGGAAAAAGCCGGGGAGCTGTTTTTT	CATSDLPGQGEKAGELFF
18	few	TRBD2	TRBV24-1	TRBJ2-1	TGTGCCACCAGTGATCGCAGTTGGGGGGGAAGGTCCTACAATGAGCAGTTCTTC	CATSDRSWGGRSYNEQFF
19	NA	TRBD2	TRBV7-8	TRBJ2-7	TGTGCCAGCAGCTTACTGGTTAGCGGGGGTTCGAAAGGCTCCTACGAGCAGTACTTC	CASSLLVSGGSKGSYEQYF
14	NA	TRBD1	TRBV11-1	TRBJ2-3	TGTGCCAGCAGCTTAGGGACAGGGACAGATACGCAGTATTTT	CASSLGTGTDTQYF
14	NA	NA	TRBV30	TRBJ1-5	TGTGCCTGGAGTGGCGGGCATAGCAATCAGCCCCAGCATTTT	CAWSGGHSNQPQHF
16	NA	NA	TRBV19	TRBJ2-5	TGTGCCAGTAGTTCAGTACAGGGGGGGGGCCAAGAGACCCAGTACTTC	CASSSVQGGGQETQYF
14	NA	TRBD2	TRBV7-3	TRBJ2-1	TGTGCCAGCAGCTCTAGCGGGATCAACAATGAGCAGTTCTTC	CASSSSGINNEQFF
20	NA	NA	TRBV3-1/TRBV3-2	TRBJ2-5	TGTGCCAGCAGCCAAGCCCAGATTGTCGGGAGTACCCACCTCCAAGAGACCCAGTACTTC	CASSQAQIVGSTHLQETQYF
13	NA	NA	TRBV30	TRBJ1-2	TGTGCCTGGACTGCGGGCCGTGCGCATGGCTACACCTTC	CAWTAGRAHGYTF
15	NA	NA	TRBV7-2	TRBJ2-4	TGTGCCAGCAGCTCCTACCTATTAGAGGGAAACATTCAGTACTTC	CASSSYLLEGNIQYF
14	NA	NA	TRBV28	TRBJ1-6	TGTGCCAGCACTTCACCGCCACAGGGCTCACCCCTCCACTTT	CASTSPPQGSPLHF
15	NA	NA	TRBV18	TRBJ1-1	TGTGCCAGCTCACCGATCCGGGACACGGACACTGAAGCTTTCTTT	CASSPIRDTDTEAFF
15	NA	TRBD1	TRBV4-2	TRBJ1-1	TGTGCCAGCAGCCAACCGGGACAGATGAACACTGAAGCTTTCTTT	CASSQPGQMNTEAFF
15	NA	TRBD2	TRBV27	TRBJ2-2	TGTGCCAGCAGGCGAGCGGGGGGTCTGCCCGGGGAGCTGTTTTTT	CASRRAGGLPGELFF